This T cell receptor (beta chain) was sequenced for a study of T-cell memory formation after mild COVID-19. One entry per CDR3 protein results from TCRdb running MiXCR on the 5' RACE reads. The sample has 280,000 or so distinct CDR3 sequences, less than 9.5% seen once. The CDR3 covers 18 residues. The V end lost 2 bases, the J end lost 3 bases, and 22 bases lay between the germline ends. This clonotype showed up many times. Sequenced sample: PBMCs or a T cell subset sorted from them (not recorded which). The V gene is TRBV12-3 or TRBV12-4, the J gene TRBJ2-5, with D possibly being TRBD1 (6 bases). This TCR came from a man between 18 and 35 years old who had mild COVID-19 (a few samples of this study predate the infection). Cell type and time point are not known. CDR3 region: CASSLRAPLWGQKETQYF. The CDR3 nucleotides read TGTGCCAGCAGTTTACGAGCCCCCCTTTGGGGACAAAAAGAGACCCAGTACTTC.